This TCR beta chain was found in a study of T cell responses to AZD1222 COVID-19 vaccine. CDR1 MGHDK and CDR2 SYGVNS come from the germline V gene. The CDR3 has 15 amino acids. Trimming left V 6 bases short and J 3 bases short, with 18 bases between. Repertoires were generated with immunoSEQ multiplex PCR, while TCRdb's copy carries only in-frame clones and drops some. The sample consists of about 120,000 clones, less than 90% of them appearing once. This specimen consisted of peripheral blood, obtained on day 0 of AZD1222 vaccination. The chain carries TRBV25-1 and TRBJ2-7; D perhaps matches TRBD2 (6 bases). This sequence originates from an adult in good health. CDR3 sequence: CASRPGGTPIYEQYF. For the CDR3, the DNA is TGTGCCAGCAGGCCAGGCGGGACCCCCATCTACGAGCAGTACTTC.